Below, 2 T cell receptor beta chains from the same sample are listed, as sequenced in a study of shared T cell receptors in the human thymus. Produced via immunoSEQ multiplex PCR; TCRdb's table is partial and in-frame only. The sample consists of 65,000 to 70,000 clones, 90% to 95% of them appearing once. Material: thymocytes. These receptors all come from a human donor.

CDR3 in amino acids: CASRDRSSYEQYF. CDR3 nucleotide sequence: TGCGCCAGCCGGGACAGGAGTTCCTACGAGCAGTACTTC. This chain links TRBV4-1 with TRBJ2-7, with 8 bases identical to TRBD1. Germline trimming cut 8 bases from V and 1 base from J; bases unmatched to any gene: 4. CDR1 MGHRA and CDR2 YSYEKL come from the germline V gene. The CDR3 is made up of 13 amino acids.

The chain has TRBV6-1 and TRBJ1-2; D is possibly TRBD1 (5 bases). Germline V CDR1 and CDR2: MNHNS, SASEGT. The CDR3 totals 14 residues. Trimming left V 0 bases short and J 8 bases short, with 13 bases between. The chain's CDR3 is CASSEASGSEGYTF. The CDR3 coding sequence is TGTGCCAGCAGTGAAGCTTCAGGGTCGGAAGGCTACACCTTC.